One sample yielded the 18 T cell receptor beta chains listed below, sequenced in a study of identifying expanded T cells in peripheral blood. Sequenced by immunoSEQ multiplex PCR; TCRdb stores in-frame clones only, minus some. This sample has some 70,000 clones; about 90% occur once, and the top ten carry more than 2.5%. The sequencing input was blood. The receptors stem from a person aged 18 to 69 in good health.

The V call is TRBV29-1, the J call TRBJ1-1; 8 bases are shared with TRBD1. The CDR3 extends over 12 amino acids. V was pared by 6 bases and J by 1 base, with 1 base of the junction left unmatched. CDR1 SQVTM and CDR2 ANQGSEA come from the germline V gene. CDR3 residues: CSVGQGNTEAFF. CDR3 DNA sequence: TGCAGCGTAGGACAGGGGAACACTGAAGCTTTCTTT.

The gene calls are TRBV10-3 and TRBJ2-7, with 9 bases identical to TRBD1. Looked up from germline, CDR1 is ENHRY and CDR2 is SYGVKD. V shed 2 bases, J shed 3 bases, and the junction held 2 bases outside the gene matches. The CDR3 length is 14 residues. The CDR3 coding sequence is TGTGCCATCAGTGAGACAGGGGGCGACTACGAGCAGTACTTC. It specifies CAISETGGDYEQYF.

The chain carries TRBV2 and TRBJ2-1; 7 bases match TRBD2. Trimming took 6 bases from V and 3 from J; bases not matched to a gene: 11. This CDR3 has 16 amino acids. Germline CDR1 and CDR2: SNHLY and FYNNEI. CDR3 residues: CASRGNAGEGYNEQFF. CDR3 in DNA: TGTGCCAGCAGGGGGAACGCGGGAGAGGGCTACAATGAGCAGTTCTTC. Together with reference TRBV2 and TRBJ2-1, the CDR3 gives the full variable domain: EPEVTQTPSHQVTQMGQEVILRCVPISNHLYFYWYRQILGQKVEFLVSFYNNEISEKSEIFDDQFSVERPDGSNFTLKIRSTKLEDSAMYFCASRGNAGEGYNEQFFGPGTRLTVL.

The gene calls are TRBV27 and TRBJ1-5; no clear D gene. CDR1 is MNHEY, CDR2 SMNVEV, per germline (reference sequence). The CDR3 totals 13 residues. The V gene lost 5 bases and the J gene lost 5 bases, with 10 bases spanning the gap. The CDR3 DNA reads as TGTGCCAGCAGTAGAGGGCCGGATCAGCCCCAGCATTTT. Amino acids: CASSRGPDQPQHF.

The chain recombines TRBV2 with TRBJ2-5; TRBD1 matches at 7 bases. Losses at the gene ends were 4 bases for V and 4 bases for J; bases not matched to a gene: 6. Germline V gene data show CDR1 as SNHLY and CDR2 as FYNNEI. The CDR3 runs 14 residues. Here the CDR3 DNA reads TGTGCCAGCAGTGTTGGACAGGTTGGAGAGACCCAGTACTTC. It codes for CASSVGQVGETQYF.

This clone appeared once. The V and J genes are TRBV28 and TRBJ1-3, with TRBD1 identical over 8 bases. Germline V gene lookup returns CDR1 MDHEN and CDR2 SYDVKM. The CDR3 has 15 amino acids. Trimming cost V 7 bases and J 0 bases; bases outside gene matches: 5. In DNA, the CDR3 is TGTGCCAGCAACTCGGGACAGGTCTCTGGAAACACCATATATTTT. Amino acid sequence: CASNSGQVSGNTIYF.

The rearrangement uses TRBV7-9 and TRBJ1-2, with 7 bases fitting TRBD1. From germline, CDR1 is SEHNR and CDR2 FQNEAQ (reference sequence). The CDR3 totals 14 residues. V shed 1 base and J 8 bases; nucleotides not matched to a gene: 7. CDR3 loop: CASSLGQGVEGYTF. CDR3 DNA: TGTGCCAGCAGCTTAGGGCAGGGGGTAGAAGGCTACACCTTC.

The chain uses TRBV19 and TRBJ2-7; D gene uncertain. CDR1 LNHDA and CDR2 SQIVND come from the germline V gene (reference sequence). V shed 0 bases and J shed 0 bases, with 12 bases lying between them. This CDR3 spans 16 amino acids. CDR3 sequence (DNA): TGTGCCAGTAGTATAGATTATACAGTCTTCTCCTACGAGCAGTACTTC. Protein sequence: CASSIDYTVFSYEQYF.

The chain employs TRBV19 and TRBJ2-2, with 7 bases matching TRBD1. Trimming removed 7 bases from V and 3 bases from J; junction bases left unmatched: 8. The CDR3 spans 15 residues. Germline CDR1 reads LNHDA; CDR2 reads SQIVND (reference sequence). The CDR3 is CASTRAGGDTGELFF. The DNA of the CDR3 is TGTGCCAGTACCCGGGCAGGGGGAGACACCGGGGAGCTGTTTTTT.

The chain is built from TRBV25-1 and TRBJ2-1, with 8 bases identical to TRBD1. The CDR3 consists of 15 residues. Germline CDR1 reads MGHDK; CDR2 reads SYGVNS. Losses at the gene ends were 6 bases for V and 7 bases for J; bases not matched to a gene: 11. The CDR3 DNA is TGTGCCAGCAGCCCCTCAGGGGGCGCACATAATGAGCAGTTCTTC. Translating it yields CASSPSGGAHNEQFF. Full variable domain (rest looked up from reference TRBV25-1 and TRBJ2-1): EADIYQTPRYLVIGTGKKITLECSQTMGHDKMYWYQQDPGMELHLIHYSYGVNSTEKGDLSSESTVSRIRTEHFPLTLESARPSHTSQYLCASSPSGGAHNEQFFGPGTRLTVL.

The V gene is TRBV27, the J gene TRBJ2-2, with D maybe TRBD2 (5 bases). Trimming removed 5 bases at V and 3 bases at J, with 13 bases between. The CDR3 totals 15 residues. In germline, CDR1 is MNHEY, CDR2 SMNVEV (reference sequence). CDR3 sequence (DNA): TGTGCCAGCAGTCCCCTGCGGGCCGACACCGGGGAGCTGTTTTTT. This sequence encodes CASSPLRADTGELFF.

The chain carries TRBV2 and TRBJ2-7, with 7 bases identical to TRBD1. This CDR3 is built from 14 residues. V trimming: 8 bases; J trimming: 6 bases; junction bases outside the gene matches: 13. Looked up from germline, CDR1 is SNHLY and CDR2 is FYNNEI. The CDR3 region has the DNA TGTGCCAGCCGCCGGGACAGCAACCTCCGCGAGCAGTACTTC. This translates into CASRRDSNLREQYF.

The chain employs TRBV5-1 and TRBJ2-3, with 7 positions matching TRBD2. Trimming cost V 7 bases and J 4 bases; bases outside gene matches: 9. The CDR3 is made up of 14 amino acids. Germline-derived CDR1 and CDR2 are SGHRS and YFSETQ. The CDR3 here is CASSTGGTADTQYF. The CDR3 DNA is TGCGCCAGCTCGACGGGGGGAACAGCAGATACGCAGTATTTT.

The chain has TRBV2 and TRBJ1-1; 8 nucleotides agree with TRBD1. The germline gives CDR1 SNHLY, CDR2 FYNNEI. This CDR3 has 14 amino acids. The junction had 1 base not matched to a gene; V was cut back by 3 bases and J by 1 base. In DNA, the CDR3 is TGTGCCAGCAGTGAGCAGGGGGCGAACACTGAAGCTTTCTTT. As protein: CASSEQGANTEAFF.

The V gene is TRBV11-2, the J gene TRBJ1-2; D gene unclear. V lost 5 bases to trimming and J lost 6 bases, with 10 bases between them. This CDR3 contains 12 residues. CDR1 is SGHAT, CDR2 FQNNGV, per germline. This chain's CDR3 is CASSPSLDGYTF. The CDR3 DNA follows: TGTGCCAGCAGCCCCAGTTTGGATGGCTACACCTTC.

CDR3 nucleotide sequence: TGTGCCAGCAGCAAAGTAGAAGCGGGGTGGGGGAATGAGCAGTTCTTC. The encoded protein is CASSKVEAGWGNEQFF. This chain uses TRBV21-1 with TRBJ2-1; the tabulated D call, TRBD2, remains unverified against the DNA. TRBV21-1 is marked as a pseudogene. The CDR3 runs to 16 residues.

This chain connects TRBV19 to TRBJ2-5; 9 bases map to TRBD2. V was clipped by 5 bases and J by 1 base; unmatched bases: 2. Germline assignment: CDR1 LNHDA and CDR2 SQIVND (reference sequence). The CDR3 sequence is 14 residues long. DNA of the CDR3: TGTGCCAGTAGTTTAGCGGGGGCCCAAGAGACCCAGTACTTC. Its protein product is CASSLAGAQETQYF.

Here the CDR3 reads CASSLGGPRFF. In DNA, the CDR3 is TGTGCCAGCAGCTTGGGAGGACCCCGGTTCTTC. The chain uses TRBV7-3 and TRBJ2-1; D is perhaps TRBD2 (6 bases). V lost 3 bases and J lost 15, with 12 bases in between. The CDR3 is made up of 11 amino acids. Germline CDR1 SGHTA, CDR2 FQGTGA.